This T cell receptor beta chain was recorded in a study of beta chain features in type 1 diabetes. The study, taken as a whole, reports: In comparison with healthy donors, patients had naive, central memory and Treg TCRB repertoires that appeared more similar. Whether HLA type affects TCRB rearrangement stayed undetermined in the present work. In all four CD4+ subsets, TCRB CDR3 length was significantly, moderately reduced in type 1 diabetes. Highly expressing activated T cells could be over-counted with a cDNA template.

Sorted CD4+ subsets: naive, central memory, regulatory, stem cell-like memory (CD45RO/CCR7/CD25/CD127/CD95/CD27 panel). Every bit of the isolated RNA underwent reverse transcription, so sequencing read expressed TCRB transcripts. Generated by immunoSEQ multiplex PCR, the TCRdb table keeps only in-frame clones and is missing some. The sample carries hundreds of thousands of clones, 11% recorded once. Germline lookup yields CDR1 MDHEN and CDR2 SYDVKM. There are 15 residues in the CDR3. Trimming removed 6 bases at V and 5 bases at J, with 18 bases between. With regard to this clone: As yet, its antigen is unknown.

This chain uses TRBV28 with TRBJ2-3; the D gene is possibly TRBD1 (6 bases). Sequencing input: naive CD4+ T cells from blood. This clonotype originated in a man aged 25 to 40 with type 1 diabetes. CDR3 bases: TGTGCCAGCAGCCGCATCTCCACAGGGAAAGATACGCAGTATTTT. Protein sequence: CASSRISTGKDTQYF.